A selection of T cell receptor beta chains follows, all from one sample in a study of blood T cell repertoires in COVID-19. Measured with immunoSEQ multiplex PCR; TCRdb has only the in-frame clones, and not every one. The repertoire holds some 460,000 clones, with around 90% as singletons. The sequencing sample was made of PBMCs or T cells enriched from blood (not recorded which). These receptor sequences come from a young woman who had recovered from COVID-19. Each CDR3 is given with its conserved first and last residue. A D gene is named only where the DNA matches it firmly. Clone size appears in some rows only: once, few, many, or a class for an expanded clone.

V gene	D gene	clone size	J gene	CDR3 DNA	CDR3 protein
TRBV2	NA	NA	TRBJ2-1	TGTGCCAGCAGTGGACAACTCTATAATGAGCAGTTCTTC	CASSGQLYNEQFF
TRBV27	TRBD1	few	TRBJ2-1	TGTGCCAGCAGTCTCGCTACAATCGGGACAGGGGGGGCGTTGGAGCAGTTCTTC	CASSLATIGTGGALEQFF
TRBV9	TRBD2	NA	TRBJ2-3	TGTGCCAGCAGCGTAATTAGCGGGGGGACAGATACGCAGTATTTT	CASSVISGGTDTQYF
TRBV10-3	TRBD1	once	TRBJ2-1	TGTGCCATCAGTGATCTCGGCCGGACAGGTACATACAATGAGCAGTTCTTC	CAISDLGRTGTYNEQFF
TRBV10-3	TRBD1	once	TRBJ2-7	TGTGCCATCAGTGGGACAGGGGACGAGCAGTACTTC	CAISGTGDEQYF
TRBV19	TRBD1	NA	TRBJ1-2	TGTGCCAGTCACAGGGGGCGTAACTATGGCTACACCTTC	CASHRGRNYGYTF
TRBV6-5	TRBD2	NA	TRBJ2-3	TGTGCCAGCACCACGCAGCTCGGACTAGCGGATACGCAGTATTTT	CASTTQLGLADTQYF
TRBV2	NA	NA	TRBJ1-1	TGTGCCAGCAGGGCGACATGGGACTTGGGCACTGAAGCTTTCTTT	CASRATWDLGTEAFF
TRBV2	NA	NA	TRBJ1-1	TGTGCCAGCAGTGAAGCTGGGCACTTTGAAGCTTTCTTT	CASSEAGHFEAFF
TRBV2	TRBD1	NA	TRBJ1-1	TGTGCCAGCAATGCAGGGGGGACTGAAGCTTTCTTT	CASNAGGTEAFF
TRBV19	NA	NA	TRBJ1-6	TGTGCCACCAGCTGGGGGGTATTAGGATCACCCCTCCACTTT	CATSWGVLGSPLHF
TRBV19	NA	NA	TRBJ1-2	TGTGCCAGTAGGGCCAATACAGGAATGGGCTACACCTTC	CASRANTGMGYTF
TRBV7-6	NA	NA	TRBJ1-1	TGTGCCAGCAGCTCGGGTGGTATCGGGGGGGACGAAGCTTTCTTT	CASSSGGIGGDEAFF
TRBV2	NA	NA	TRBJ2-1	TGTGCCAGCAACGGGGGTACCTCCTACAATGAGCAGTTCTTC	CASNGGTSYNEQFF
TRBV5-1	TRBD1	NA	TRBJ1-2	TGCGCCAGCAGCTTGGCCCGCGGAGGGGGCGCATACGGAGATGGCTACACCTTC	CASSLARGGGAYGDGYTF
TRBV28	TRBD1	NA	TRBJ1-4	TGTGCCAGCAGTTTTGGTACAGGGGTTGAAAAACTGTTTTTT	CASSFGTGVEKLFF
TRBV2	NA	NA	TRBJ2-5	TGTGCCAGCAGTCCAACCAAAGTTCTAGCGTATAGAGGAGAGACCCAGTACTTC	CASSPTKVLAYRGETQYF
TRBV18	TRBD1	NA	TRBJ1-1	TGTGCCAGCTCACTTGAGGGGGCTGGGAACACTGAAGCTTTCTTT	CASSLEGAGNTEAFF
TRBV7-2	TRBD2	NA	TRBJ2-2	TGTGCCAGTGCGGGGGAGGTTAACGCTGGGGAGCTGTTTTTT	CASAGEVNAGELFF
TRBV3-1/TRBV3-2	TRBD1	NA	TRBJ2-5	TGTGCCAGCAGCCAGGGGGATGAGGGGGCTTATCAAGAGACCCAGTACTTC	CASSQGDEGAYQETQYF
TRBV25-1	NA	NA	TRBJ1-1	TGTGCCAGCAGTGATCAGGGGAGAGCGAACACTGAAGCTTTCTTT	CASSDQGRANTEAFF
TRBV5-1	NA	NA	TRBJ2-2	TGCGCCAGCAGCTTGGGGGGGCCGGGAACCGGGGAGCTGTTTTTT	CASSLGGPGTGELFF
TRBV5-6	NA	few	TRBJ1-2	TGTGCCAGCAGCCCCGATGGGAGAGCCTCCCCTTATGGCTACACCTTC	CASSPDGRASPYGYTF
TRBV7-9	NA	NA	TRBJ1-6	TGTGCCAGCAGCTTAGGGGGGCTGTCTACCCTTTCACCCCTCCACTTT	CASSLGGLSTLSPLHF
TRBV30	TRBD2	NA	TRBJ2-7	TGTGCCTGGAGTGTAATCTCGGGACTAGCGGGGGGGAACTCCTACGAGCAGTACTTC	CAWSVISGLAGGNSYEQYF
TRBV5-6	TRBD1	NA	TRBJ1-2	TGTGCCAGCAGCCGATGGGACAGGCTGAACTATGGCTACACCTTC	CASSRWDRLNYGYTF
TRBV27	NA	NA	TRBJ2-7	TGTGCCAGCAGTTTAAGGCAAGGGGCGGAAGCCTACGAGCAGTACTTC	CASSLRQGAEAYEQYF
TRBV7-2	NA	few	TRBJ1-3	TGTGCCAGCAGCCCCCCTGGGGGCCCTGGAAACACCATATATTTT	CASSPPGGPGNTIYF
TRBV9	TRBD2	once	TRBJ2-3	TGTGCCAGCAGCTCCCGCGGCGGGGGGGCCTCAGGCACGCAGTATTTT	CASSSRGGGASGTQYF
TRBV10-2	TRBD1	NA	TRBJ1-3	TGCGCCAGCGGCGGGACAGGGTCTGGAAACACCATATATTTT	CASGGTGSGNTIYF
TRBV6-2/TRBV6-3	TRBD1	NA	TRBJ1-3	TGTGCCAGCAGCCTCGACAGGGATGGCACCATATATTTT	CASSLDRDGTIYF
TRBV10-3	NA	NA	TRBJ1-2	TGTGCCATCAGTGAAGCGAGGGTTAGTGGCTACACCTTC	CAISEARVSGYTF
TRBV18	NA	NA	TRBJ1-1	TGTGCCAGCTCACACCAGGGGAACACTGAAGCTTTCTTT	CASSHQGNTEAFF
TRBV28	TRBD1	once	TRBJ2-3	TGTGCCAGCAGTTTAGGGACAGGGACGCAGTATTTT	CASSLGTGTQYF
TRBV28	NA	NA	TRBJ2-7	TGTGCCAGCAGTTCTGCCTACGAGCAGTACTTC	CASSSAYEQYF
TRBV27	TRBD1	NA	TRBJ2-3	TGTGCCAGCAGTTTCCCCACAGGGGGCACAGATACGCAGTATTTT	CASSFPTGGTDTQYF
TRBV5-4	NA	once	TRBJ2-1	TGTGCCAGCAGCACTTTCGCGGAGGTTTCCTACAATGAGCAGTTCTTC	CASSTFAEVSYNEQFF
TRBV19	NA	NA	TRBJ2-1	TGTGCCAGTAGTCCCCATAAGAGCTCCTACAATGAGCAGTTCTTC	CASSPHKSSYNEQFF
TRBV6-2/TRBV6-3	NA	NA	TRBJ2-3	TGTGCCAGCAGCCGCGACAGTTCTGATACGCAGTATTTT	CASSRDSSDTQYF
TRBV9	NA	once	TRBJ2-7	TGTGCCAGCAGCCCCTCCCTGGTCAGGAACGAGCAGTACTTC	CASSPSLVRNEQYF
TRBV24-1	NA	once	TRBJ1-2	TGTGCCACCAGTGACCCCGGTCGGGAGGAAGATGGCTACACCTTC	CATSDPGREEDGYTF
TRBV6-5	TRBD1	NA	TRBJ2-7	TGTGCCAGCAGTTCGGGACAGGGGAGCTACGAGCAGTACTTC	CASSSGQGSYEQYF
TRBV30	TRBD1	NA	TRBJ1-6	TGTGCCTGGAGTACAGGGGAGGAATCACCCCTCCACTTT	CAWSTGEESPLHF
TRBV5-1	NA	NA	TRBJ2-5	TGCGCCAGCAGCTTGGCAGAGGGAGGAGAGACCCAGTACTTC	CASSLAEGGETQYF
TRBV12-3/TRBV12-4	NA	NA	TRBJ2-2	TGTGCCAGCAGCTACACCGGGGAGCTGTTTTTT	CASSYTGELFF
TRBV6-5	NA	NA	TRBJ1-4	TGTGCCAGCAGTTACTCGTCCAGTAATGAAAAACTGTTTTTT	CASSYSSSNEKLFF
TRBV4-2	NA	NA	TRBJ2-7	TGTGCCAGCAGCCAATTTCCGTTTTTTACCTACGAGCAGTACTTC	CASSQFPFFTYEQYF
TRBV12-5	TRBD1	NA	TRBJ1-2	TGTGCTAGTGGTTTTGGGACAGGAGATGGCTACACCTTC	CASGFGTGDGYTF
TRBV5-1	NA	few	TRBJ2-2	TGCGCCAGCAGTCCCCAGCGGACGCCACTCTCCGGGGAGCTGTTTTTT	CASSPQRTPLSGELFF
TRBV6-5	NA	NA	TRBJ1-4	TGTGCCAGCAGTAGTAGTCCTAATGAAAAACTGTTTTTT	CASSSSPNEKLFF
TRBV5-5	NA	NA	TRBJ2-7	TGTGCCAGCAGCTCCACTAGGTACGAGCAGTACTTC	CASSSTRYEQYF
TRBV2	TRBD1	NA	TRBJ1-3	TGTGCCAGCAAGACGCAGGGGGCGGCAGGAAACACCATATATTTT	CASKTQGAAGNTIYF
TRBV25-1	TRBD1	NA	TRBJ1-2	TGTGCCAGCAGTCGACGACAGGGGTGGCTCCTGGCCGGCTACACCTTC	CASSRRQGWLLAGYTF
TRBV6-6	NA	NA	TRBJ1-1	TGTGCCAGCACAGATCAGGTCCTCTTGGGAGGCACTGAAGCTTTCTTT	CASTDQVLLGGTEAFF
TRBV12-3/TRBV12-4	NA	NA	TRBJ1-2	TGTGCCAGCAGTTTAGAAACAGGATATGGCTACACCTTC	CASSLETGYGYTF